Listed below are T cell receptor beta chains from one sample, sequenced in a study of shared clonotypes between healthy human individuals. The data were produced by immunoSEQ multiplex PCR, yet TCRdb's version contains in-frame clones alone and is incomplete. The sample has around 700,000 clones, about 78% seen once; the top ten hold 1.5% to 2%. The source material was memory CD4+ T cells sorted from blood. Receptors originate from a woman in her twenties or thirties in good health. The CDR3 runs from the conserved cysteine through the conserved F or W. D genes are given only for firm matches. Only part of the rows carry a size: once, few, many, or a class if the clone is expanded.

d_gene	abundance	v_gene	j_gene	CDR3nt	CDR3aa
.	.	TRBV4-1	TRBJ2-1	TGCGCCAGCAGCCAAGACCCGGGACTTCTCTACAATGAGCAGTTCTTC	CASSQDPGLLYNEQFF
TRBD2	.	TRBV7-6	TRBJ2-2	TGTGCCAGCAGCCGGGGGGTCGGGTCTGGTACCGGGGAGCTGTTTTTT	CASSRGVGSGTGELFF
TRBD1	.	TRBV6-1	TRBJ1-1	TGTGCCAGCAGGGGAAGCAGGGGGGGATGGACTGAAGCTTTCTTT	CASRGSRGGWTEAFF
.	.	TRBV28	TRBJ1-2	TGTGCCAGCACCCCCGGAGGAGTCTTCTATGGCTACACCTTC	CASTPGGVFYGYTF
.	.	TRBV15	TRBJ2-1	TGTGCCACCAGCAGAGTAGACCGGGACGTACACAATGAGCAGTTCTTC	CATSRVDRDVHNEQFF
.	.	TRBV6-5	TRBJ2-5	TGTGCCAGCAAAAGCCCCGACAGGAGACAAGAGACCCAGTACTTC	CASKSPDRRQETQYF
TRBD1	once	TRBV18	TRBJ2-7	TGTGCCAGCTCGGGACAGGATGTCTACGAGCAGTACTTC	CASSGQDVYEQYF
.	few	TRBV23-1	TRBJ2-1	TGCGCCAGCAGTCACCTCGGACAGATAAACAATGAGCAGTTCTTC	CASSHLGQINNEQFF
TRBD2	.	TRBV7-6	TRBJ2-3	TGTGCCAGCAGCCCCCCGACGACTAGCGGGAGGGCCAGGGATACGCAGTATTTT	CASSPPTTSGRARDTQYF
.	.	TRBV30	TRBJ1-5	TGTGCCTGGAGTGGAGTTTACAATCAGCCCCAGCATTTT	CAWSGVYNQPQHF
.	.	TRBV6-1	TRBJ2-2	TGTGCCAGCAGAGCCGGGACACAAATAGCCGGGGAGCTGTTTTTT	CASRAGTQIAGELFF